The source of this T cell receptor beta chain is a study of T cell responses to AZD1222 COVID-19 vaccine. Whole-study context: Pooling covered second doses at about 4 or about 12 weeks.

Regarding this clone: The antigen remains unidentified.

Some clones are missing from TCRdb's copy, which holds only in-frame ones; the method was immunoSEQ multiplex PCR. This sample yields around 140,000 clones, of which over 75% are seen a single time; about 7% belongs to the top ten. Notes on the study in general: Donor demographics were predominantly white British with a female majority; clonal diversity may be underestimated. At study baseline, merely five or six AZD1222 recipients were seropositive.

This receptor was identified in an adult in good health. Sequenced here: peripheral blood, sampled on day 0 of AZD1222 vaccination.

CDR3 region: CASSLQRHRDYEQYF. In DNA form, the CDR3 reads TGCGCCAGCAGCCTCCAGAGGCACAGGGACTACGAGCAGTACTTC. The chain joins TRBV4-1 to TRBJ2-7, with D perhaps TRBD1 (6 bases). The ends were cut back, 4 bases at V and 3 bases at J, with 16 bases in the middle. Per the germline V gene, CDR1 is MGHRA and CDR2 is YSYEKL. The CDR3 runs to 15 residues.